The sequence of this T cell receptor (beta chain) was determined in a study of cytomegalovirus exposure and HLA in healthy donors. Overall study findings and caveats: Reports credit the classifier with highly specific, highly sensitive diagnosis of cytomegalovirus status. The sole available immune exposure information was CMV serostatus. Overall, roughly 170 TCR beta chains were annotated as cytomegalovirus-associated. Across all donors, roughly uniform sequencing depth was an assumption of the presence/absence analyses.

Remarks on this clone: Its antigen is undetermined.

A multiplex PCR was run with 60 Vbeta primers and 13 Jbeta primers. The assay was immunoSEQ multiplex PCR, and TCRdb's table has in-frame clones only and misses some. The sample records roughly 100,000 clones, under 85% being singletons. The CDR3 is 12 residues long. V dropped 6 bases and J dropped 4 bases, with 7 bases sitting between them. Germline V gene data show CDR1 as MNHEY and CDR2 as SMNVEV (reference sequence). The sequence was collected from a man aged 40-49 years in good health and CMV-seronegative. V usage is TRBV27 and J usage is TRBJ2-1, with TRBD1 as a possible D gene (6 bases). The sample consisted of PBMCs. The CDR3, as DNA: TGTGCCAGCAGCAGGGGTTACAATGAGCAGTTCTTC. It encodes CASSRGYNEQFF.